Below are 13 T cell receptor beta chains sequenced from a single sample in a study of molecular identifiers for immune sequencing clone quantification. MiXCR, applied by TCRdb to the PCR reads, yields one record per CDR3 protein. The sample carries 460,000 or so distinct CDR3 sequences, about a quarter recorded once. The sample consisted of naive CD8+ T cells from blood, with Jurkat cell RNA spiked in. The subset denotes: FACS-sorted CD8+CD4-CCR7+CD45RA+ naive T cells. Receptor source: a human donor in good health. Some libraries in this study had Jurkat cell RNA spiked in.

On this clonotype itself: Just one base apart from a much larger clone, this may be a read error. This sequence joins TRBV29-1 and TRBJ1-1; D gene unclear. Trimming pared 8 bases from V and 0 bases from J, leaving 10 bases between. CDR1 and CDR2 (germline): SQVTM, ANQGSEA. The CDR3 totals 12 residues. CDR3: CSTLQLNTEAFF. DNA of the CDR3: TGCAGCACTCTTCAACTGAACACTGAAGCTTTCTTT.

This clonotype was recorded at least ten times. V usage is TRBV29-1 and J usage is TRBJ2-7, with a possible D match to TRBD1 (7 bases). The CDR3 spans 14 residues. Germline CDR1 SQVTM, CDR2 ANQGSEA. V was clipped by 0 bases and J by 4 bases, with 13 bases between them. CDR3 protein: CSVEDTAGGYEQYF. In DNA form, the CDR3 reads TGCAGCGTTGAAGATACGGCAGGGGGGTACGAGCAGTACTTC.

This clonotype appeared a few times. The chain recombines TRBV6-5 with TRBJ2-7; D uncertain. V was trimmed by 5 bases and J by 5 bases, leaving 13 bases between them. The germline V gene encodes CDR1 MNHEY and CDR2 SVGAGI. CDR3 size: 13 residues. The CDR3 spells CASSKNQVDEQYF. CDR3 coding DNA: TGTGCCAGCAGTAAGAACCAGGTCGACGAGCAGTACTTC.

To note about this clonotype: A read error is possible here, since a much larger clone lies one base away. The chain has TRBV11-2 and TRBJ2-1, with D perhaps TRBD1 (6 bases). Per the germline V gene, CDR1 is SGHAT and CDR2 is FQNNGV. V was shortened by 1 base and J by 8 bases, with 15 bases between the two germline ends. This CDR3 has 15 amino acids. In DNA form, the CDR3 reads TGTGCCAGCAGCTTAGCTCAGGGGCCTCTCGATGAGCAGTTCTTC. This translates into CASSLAQGPLDEQFF.

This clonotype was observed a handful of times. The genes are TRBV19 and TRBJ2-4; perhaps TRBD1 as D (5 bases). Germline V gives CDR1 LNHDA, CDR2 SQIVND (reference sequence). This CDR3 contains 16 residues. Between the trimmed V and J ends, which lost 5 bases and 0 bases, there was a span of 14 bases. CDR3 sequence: CASSPDSYVAKNIQYF. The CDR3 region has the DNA TGTGCCAGTAGTCCCGACAGCTATGTAGCCAAAAACATTCAGTACTTC.

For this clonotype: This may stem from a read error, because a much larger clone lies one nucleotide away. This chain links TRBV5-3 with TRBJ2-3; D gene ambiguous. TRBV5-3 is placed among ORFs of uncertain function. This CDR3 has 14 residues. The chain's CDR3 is CASSLCPGTDTQYF. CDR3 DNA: TGTGCCAGCAGCTTGTGTCCGGGCACAGATACGCAGTATTTT.

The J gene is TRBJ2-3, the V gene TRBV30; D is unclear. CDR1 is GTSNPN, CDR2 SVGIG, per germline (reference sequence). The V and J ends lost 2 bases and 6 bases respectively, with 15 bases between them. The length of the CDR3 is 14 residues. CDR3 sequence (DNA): TGTGCCTGGAGTCTAACCATGGGAAGCGATACGCAGTATTTT. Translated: CAWSLTMGSDTQYF.

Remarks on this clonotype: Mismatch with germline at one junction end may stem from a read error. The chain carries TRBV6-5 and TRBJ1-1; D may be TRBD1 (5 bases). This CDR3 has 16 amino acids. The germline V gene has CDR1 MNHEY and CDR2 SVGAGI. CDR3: CANKTGPPGVKTEAFF. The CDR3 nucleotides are TGTGCCAACAAGACGGGGCCCCCCGGGGTGAAAACTGAAGCTTTCTTT.

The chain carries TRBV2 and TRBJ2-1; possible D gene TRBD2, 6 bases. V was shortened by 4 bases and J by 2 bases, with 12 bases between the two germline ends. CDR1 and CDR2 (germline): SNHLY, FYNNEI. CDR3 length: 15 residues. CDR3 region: CASSVRDLTYNEQFF. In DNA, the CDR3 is TGTGCCAGCAGTGTCCGGGACTTGACCTACAATGAGCAGTTCTTC.

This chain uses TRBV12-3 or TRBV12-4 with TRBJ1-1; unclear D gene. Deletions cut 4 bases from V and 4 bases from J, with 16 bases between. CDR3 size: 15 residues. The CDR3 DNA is TGTGCCAGCAGTTCCTCGGGCCCGGAAGCCACTGAAGCTTTCTTT. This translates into CASSSSGPEATEAFF.

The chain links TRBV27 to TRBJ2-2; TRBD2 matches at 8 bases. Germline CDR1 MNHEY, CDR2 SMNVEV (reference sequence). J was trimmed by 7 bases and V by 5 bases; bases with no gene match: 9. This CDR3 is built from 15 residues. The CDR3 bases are TGTGCCAGCAGTGAGATGGCGGGAGGAGGCGGGGAGCTGTTTTTT. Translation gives CASSEMAGGGGELFF.

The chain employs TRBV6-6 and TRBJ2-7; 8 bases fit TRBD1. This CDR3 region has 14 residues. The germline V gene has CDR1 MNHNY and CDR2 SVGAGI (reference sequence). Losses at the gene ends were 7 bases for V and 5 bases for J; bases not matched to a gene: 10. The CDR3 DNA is TGTGCCAGCACCCCCCCCGGACAGGGCCACGAGCAGTACTTC. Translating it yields CASTPPGQGHEQYF.

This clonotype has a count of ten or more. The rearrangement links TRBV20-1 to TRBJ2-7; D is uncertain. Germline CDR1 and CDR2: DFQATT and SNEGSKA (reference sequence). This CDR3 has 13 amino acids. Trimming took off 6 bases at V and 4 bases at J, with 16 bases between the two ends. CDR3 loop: CSAEWRSRYEQYF. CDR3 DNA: TGCAGTGCGGAATGGCGGTCTAGGTACGAGCAGTACTTC.